What follows are 18 T cell receptor beta chains derived from one specimen sequenced in a study of control samples from healthy donors and cancer patients. Using immunoSEQ multiplex PCR, the repertoire was profiled, and TCRdb retains in-frame clones only, with some absent. Among fewer than 200,000 clones listed, approximately 92% were seen once. The sequenced sample was blood. The receptor set was obtained from a woman aged 55 to 70 in good health.

The chain has TRBV4-3 and TRBJ2-5; TRBD2 aligns across 9 bases. The J segment lost 2 bases and the V segment lost 1 base, leaving 2 bases of the junction unmatched. Germline values: CDR1 LGHNA, CDR2 YSLEER. The length of the CDR3 is 15 residues. The DNA for the CDR3 is TGCGCCAGCAGCCAAGTGCGGGGGGGACAAGAGACCCAGTACTTC. Translation: CASSQVRGGQETQYF.

The chain recombines TRBV12-3 or TRBV12-4 with TRBJ2-7, with 8 bases fitting TRBD1. V was clipped by 3 bases and J by 2 bases; unmatched bases: 0. The CDR3 has 13 residues. The CDR3 DNA reads as TGTGCCAGCAGTTTGGACAGGGCCTACGAGCAGTACTTC. This sequence encodes CASSLDRAYEQYF.

This sequence joins TRBV5-8 and TRBJ1-1, with D hard to call. Germline CDR1 SGHTS, CDR2 YDEGEE. V was pared by 2 bases and J by 3 bases, with 8 bases between. CDR3 length: 13 residues. This CDR3 reads CASSFLDDTEAFF. The CDR3 nucleotides are TGTGCCAGCAGCTTCTTAGACGACACTGAAGCTTTCTTT. Full variable domain (missing parts from reference TRBV5-8 and TRBJ1-1): EAGVTQSPTHLIKTRGQQATLRCSPISGHTSVYWYQQALGLGLQFLLWYDEGEERNRGNFPPRFSGRQFPNYSSELNVNALELEDSALYLCASSFLDDTEAFFGQGTRLTVV.

CDR3 sequence reads: CASSPQGEWDTEAFF. DNA for the CDR3: TGTGCCAGCAGCCCACAGGGGGAGTGGGACACTGAAGCTTTCTTT. This chain uses TRBV7-2 with TRBJ1-1; 8 bases are a match to TRBD1. In germline, CDR1 is SGHTA, CDR2 FQGNSA. The V and J ends lost 5 bases and 3 bases, in that order; junction bases with no gene match: 8. This CDR3 is 15 amino acids long.

The V call is TRBV7-2, the J call TRBJ1-2; no reliable D call. Trimming removed 2 bases at V and 0 bases at J, with 10 bases between. The CDR3 consists of 15 residues. The germline V gene has CDR1 SGHTA and CDR2 FQGNSA. The CDR3 sequence is CASSLKGLANYGYTF. CDR3 DNA sequence: TGTGCCAGCAGCTTAAAGGGTTTAGCTAACTATGGCTACACCTTC.

The rearrangement joins TRBV2 to TRBJ1-5; D remains ambiguous. CDR1 is SNHLY and CDR2 is FYNNEI in the germline V gene. The CDR3 consists of 13 residues. V lost 6 bases and J lost 6, with 12 bases in between. DNA of the CDR3: TGTGCCAGCAGGAGGGAAGGAGGTCAGCCCCAGCATTTT. This codes for CASRREGGQPQHF.

The V gene is TRBV4-3, the J gene TRBJ1-1, with D possibly being TRBD1 (5 bases). The CDR3 is 13 amino acids. V was shortened by 8 bases and J by 0 bases, with 10 bases between the two germline ends. Per the germline V gene, CDR1 is LGHNA and CDR2 is YSLEER. CDR3 amino acids: CASGDLLNTEAFF. CDR3 nucleotide sequence: TGCGCCAGCGGGGACCTCCTGAACACTGAAGCTTTCTTT.

This rearrangement joins TRBV2 to TRBJ1-5, with unresolved D. Trimming cost V 7 bases and J 6 bases, with 16 bases left between them. CDR3 length equals 14 residues. Germline CDR1 and CDR2: SNHLY and FYNNEI. CDR3: CASTASSHGQPQHF. In nucleotides, the CDR3 is TGTGCCAGCACAGCCAGCAGCCACGGTCAGCCCCAGCATTTT.

The rearrangement uses TRBV19 and TRBJ1-2; D unresolved. Germline V gene sequence: CDR1 LNHDA, CDR2 SQIVND (reference sequence). The CDR3 covers 12 residues. V was clipped by 3 bases and J by 3 bases, with 5 bases between them. CDR3 sequence: CASSIQDYGYTF. The CDR3 nucleotides read TGTGCCAGTAGTATCCAGGACTATGGCTACACCTTC. The full variable domain, rest sourced from reference TRBV19 and TRBJ1-2, is DGGITQSPKYLFRKEGQNVTLSCEQNLNHDAMYWYRQDPGQGLRLIYYSQIVNDFQKGDIAEGYSVSREKKESFPLTVTSAQKNPTAFYLCASSIQDYGYTFGSGTRLTVV.

CDR3 nucleotides: TGTGCCAGCAGCCCTATATTCGAATCCACTAGCGGGGGTTGGGAGACCCAGTACTTC. It codes for CASSPIFESTSGGWETQYF. This sequence joins TRBV3-1 (or the pseudogene TRBV3-2) and TRBJ2-5; 11 nucleotides line up with TRBD2. The V gene's germline CDR1 is LGHDT and CDR2 YNNKEL (reference sequence). The V segment lost 4 bases and the J segment 5 bases; nucleotides outside the gene matches: 18. This CDR3 has 19 amino acids.

This chain joins TRBV24-1 and TRBJ2-3; D possibly corresponds to TRBD2 (7 bases). The CDR3 runs to 16 residues. V gave up 3 bases and J gave up 5 bases, with 17 bases separating them. Germline V gene sequence: CDR1 KGHDR, CDR2 SFDVKD. CDR3 protein: CATSDAGGPAVDTQYF. For the CDR3, the DNA is TGTGCCACCAGTGATGCCGGGGGGCCCGCGGTAGATACGCAGTATTTT.

The rearrangement links TRBV3-1 (or the pseudogene TRBV3-2) to TRBJ2-5, with 10 bases identical to TRBD1. V lost 0 bases to trimming and J lost 7 bases; unmatched junction nucleotides: 11. This CDR3 is 17 amino acids long. Looked up from germline, CDR1 is LGHDT and CDR2 is YNNKEL (reference sequence). The CDR3 sequence is CASSQDPRQGARVTQYF. DNA for the CDR3: TGTGCCAGCAGCCAAGACCCAAGACAGGGGGCGAGGGTGACCCAGTACTTC.

The V gene is TRBV4-1, the J gene TRBJ2-6; 7 bases align to TRBD1. Germline loops: CDR1 MGHRA, CDR2 YSYEKL. V lost 6 bases and J lost 2; bases outside the gene matches: 4. CDR3 length equals 15 residues. CDR3 region: CASRRDRAGANVLTF. The CDR3 DNA follows: TGCGCCAGCAGACGAGACAGGGCTGGGGCCAACGTCCTGACTTTC.

This clone was found once. V gene TRBV27 combines with J gene TRBJ1-1, with TRBD1 matching 8 bases. Germline-derived CDR1 and CDR2 are MNHEY and SMNVEV (reference sequence). This CDR3 has 13 residues. V lost 6 bases and J lost 7; bases outside the gene matches: 7. CDR3 coding DNA: TGTGCCAGCAGGGACAGGGCTGGATATGAAGCTTTCTTT. The encoded protein is CASRDRAGYEAFF.

V gene TRBV6-6 combines with J gene TRBJ2-2; the D gene is possibly TRBD2 (6 bases). With 5 bases removed from V and 5 bases from J, the gap between germline ends came to 12 bases. Germline V gene lookup returns CDR1 MNHNY and CDR2 SVGAGI (reference sequence). This CDR3 region has 14 residues. The CDR3 here is CASSTRGGTGELFF. The CDR3 nucleotides are TGTGCCAGCAGTACGAGAGGAGGGACCGGGGAGCTGTTTTTT.

This sequence joins TRBV7-9 and TRBJ2-2; 10 nucleotides line up with TRBD1. With 4 bases clipped from V and 4 bases from J, the junction kept 15 bases outside the gene matches. Germline loops: CDR1 SEHNR, CDR2 FQNEAQ (reference sequence). The CDR3 extends over 19 amino acids. The CDR3 sequence: CASSSRNVGGQGRTGELFF. In DNA, the CDR3 is TGTGCCAGCAGCTCACGAAACGTGGGGGGACAGGGGCGCACCGGGGAGCTGTTTTTT.

The chain carries TRBV5-1 and TRBJ2-3, with D perhaps matching TRBD2 (6 bases). Trimming cost V 0 bases and J 2 bases, with 10 bases left between them. Germline CDR1 is SGHRS and CDR2 is YFSETQ. The CDR3 totals 15 residues. In DNA form, the CDR3 reads TGCGCCAGCAGCTTGGCAGCGGGTAACACAGATACGCAGTATTTT. Amino acid sequence: CASSLAAGNTDTQYF.

J is TRBJ2-7 and V is TRBV5-1; D gene uncertain. The V and J ends lost 0 bases and 1 base respectively, with 8 bases between them. CDR3 length: 14 residues. Germline loops: CDR1 SGHRS, CDR2 YFSETQ. The CDR3 sequence is CASSLELGSYEQYF. CDR3 DNA sequence: TGCGCCAGCAGCTTGGAGTTAGGGTCCTACGAGCAGTACTTC. Supplemented by reference TRBV5-1 and TRBJ2-7, the full variable domain reads KAGVTQTPRYLIKTRGQQVTLSCSPISGHRSVSWYQQTPGQGLQFLFEYFSETQRNKGNFPGRFSGRQFSNSRSEMNVSTLELGDSALYLCASSLELGSYEQYFGPGTRLTVT.